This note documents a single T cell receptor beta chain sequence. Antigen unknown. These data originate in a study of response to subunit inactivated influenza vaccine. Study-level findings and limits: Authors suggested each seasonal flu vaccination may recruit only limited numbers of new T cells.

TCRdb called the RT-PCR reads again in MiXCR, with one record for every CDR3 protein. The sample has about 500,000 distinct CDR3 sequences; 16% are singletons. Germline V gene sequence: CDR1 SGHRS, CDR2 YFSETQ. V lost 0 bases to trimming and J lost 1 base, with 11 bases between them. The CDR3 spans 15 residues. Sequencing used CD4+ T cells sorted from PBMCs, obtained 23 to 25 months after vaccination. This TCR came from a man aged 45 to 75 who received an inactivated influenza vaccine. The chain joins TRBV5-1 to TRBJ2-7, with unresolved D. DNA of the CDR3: TGCGCCAGCAGCTTGGAGGTATTGCCGTCCTACGAGCAGTACTTC. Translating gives CASSLEVLPSYEQYF.